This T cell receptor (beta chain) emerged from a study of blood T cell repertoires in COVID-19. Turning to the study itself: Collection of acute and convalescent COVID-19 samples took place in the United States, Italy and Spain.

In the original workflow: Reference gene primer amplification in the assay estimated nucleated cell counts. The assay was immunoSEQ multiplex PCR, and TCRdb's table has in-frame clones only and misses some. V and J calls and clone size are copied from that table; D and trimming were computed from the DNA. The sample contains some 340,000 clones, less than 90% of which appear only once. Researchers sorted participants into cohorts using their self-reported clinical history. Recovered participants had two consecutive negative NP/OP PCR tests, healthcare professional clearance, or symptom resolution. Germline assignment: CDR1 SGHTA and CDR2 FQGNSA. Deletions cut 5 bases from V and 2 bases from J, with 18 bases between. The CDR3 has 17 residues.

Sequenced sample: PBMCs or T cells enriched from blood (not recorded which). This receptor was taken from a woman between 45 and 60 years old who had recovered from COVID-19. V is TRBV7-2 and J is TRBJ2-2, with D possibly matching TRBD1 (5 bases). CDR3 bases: TGTGCCAGCAGCCAACCTCAGGGTGGGGTCAACACCGGGGAGCTGTTTTTT. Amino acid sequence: CASSQPQGGVNTGELFF.